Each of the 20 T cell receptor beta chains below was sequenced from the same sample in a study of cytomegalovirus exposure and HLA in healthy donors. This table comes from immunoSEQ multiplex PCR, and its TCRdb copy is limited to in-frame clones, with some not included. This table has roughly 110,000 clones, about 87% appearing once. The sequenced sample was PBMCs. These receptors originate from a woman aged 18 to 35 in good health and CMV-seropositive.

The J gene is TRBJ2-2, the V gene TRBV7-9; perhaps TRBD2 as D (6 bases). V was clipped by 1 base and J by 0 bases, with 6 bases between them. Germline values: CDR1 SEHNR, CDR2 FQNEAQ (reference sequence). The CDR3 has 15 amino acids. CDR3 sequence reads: CASSLGDSNTGELFF. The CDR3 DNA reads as TGTGCCAGCAGCTTAGGGGACTCGAACACCGGGGAGCTGTTTTTT.

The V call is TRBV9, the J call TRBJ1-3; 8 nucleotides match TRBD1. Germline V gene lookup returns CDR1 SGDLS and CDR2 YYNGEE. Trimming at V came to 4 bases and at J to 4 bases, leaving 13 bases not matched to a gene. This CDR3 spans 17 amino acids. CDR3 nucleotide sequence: TGTGCCAGCAGCCCCCGAACCGGGACAGGTACCGGAAACACCATATATTTT. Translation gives CASSPRTGTGTGNTIYF.

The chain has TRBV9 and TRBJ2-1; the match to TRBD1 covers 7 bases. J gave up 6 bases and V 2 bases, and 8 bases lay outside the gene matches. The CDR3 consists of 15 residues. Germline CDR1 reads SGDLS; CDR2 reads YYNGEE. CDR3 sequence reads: CASSVGQSLGNEQFF. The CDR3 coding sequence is TGTGCCAGCAGCGTGGGACAGTCTTTAGGCAATGAGCAGTTCTTC.

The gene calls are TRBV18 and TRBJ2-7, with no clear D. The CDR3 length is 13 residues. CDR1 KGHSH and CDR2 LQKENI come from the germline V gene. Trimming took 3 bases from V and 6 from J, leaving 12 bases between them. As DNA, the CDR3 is TGTGCCAGCTCACCGCGTCAGGAAGGCGAGCAGTACGTC. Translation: CASSPRQEGEQYV.

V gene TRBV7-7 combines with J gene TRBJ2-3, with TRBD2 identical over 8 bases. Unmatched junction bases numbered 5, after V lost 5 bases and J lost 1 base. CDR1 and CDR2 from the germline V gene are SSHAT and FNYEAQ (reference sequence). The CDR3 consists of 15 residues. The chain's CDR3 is CASSPGLGGTDTQYF. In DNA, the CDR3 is TGTGCCAGCAGCCCGGGACTAGGGGGCACAGATACGCAGTATTTT. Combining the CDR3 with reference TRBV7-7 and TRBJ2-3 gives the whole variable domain GAGVSQSPRYKVTKRGQDVTLRCDPISSHATLYWYQQALGQGPEFLTYFNYEAQPDKSGLPSDRFSAERPEGSISTLTIQRTEQRDSAMYRCASSPGLGGTDTQYFGPGTRLTVL.

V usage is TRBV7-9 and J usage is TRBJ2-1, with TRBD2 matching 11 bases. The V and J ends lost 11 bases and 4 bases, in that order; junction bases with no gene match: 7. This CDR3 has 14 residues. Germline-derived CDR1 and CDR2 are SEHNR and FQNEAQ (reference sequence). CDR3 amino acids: CAVPSGGTYNEQFF. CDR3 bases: TGTGCCGTGCCTAGCGGGGGGACATACAATGAGCAGTTCTTC.

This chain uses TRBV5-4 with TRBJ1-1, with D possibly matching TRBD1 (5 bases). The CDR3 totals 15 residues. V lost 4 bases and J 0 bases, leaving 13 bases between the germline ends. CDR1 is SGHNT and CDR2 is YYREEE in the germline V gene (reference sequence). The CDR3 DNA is TGTGCCAGCAGCCCCTGGGGGGGGTTGAACACTGAAGCTTTCTTT. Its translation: CASSPWGGLNTEAFF.

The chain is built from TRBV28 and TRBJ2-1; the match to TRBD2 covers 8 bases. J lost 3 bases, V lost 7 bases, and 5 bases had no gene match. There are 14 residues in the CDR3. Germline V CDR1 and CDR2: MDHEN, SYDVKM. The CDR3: CASTGSGSYNEQFF. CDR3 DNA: TGTGCCAGCACAGGAAGCGGGAGCTACAATGAGCAGTTCTTC.

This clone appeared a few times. The CDR3 is CSVSQGLGNTEAFF. The CDR3 DNA is TGCAGCGTTTCACAGGGTCTCGGGAACACTGAAGCTTTCTTT. This chain joins TRBV29-1 and TRBJ1-1, with a tentative D call TRBD1 (6 bases). The germline V gene has CDR1 SQVTM and CDR2 ANQGSEA. The CDR3 sequence is 14 residues long. V was trimmed by 5 bases and J by 1 base, leaving 14 bases between them.

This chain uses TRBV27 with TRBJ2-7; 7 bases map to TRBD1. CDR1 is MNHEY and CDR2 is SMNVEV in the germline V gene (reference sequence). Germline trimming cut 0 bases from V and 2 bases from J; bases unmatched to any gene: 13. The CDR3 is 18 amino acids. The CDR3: CASSLSRDRVGGTYEQYF. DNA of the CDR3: TGTGCCAGCAGTTTATCACGGGACAGAGTTGGAGGAACCTACGAGCAGTACTTC.

CDR3 residues: CASSSPGGGGGELFF. CDR3 in DNA: TGTGCCAGCAGCTCCCCGGGCGGGGGCGGCGGGGAGCTGTTTTTT. The V gene is TRBV9, the J gene TRBJ2-2; TRBD2 might be the D (7 bases). From germline, CDR1 is SGDLS and CDR2 YYNGEE. V shed 4 bases and J shed 7 bases, with 17 bases lying between them. This CDR3 is built from 15 residues.

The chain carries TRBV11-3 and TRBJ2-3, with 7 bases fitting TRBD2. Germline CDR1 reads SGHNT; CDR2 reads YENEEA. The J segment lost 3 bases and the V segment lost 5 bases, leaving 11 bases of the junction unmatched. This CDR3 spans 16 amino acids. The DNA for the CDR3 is TGTGCCAGCAGCCCTAGGGAGGCGGGGGAAACAGATACGCAGTATTTT. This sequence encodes CASSPREAGETDTQYF.

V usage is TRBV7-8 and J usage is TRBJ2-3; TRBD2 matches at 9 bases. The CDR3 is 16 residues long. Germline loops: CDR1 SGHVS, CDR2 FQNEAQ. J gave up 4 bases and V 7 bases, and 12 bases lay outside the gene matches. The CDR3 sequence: CASKLRRGGGADTQYF. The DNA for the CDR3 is TGTGCCAGCAAGCTACGGAGGGGCGGGGGGGCAGATACGCAGTATTTT.

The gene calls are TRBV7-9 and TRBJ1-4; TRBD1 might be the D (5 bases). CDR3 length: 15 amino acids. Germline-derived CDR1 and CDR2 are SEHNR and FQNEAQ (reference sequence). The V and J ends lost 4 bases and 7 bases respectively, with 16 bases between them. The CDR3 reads CASSSTGRAGEKLFF. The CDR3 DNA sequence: TGTGCCAGCAGCTCAACTGGCAGGGCCGGTGAAAAACTGTTTTTT.

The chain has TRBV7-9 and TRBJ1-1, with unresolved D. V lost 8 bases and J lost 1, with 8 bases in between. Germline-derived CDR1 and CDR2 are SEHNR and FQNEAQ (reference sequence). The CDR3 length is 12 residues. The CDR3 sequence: CASSKRNTEAFF. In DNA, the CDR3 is TGTGCCAGCTCCAAGAGGAACACTGAAGCTTTCTTT.

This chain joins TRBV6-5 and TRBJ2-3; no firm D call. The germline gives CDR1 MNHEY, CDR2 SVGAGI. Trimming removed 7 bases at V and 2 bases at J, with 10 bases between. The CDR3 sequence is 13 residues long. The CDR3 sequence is CASISPATDTQYF. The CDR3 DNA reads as TGTGCCAGCATAAGCCCCGCCACAGATACGCAGTATTTT.

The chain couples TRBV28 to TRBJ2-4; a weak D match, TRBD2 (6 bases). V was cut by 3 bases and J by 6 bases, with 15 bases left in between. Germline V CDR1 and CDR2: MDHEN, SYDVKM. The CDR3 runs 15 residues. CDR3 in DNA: TGTGCCAGCAGTTTCCTGACTAGACCCTTAAACATTCAGTACTTC. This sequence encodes CASSFLTRPLNIQYF.

The CDR3 DNA follows: TGTGCCAGCAGCCAAGCATCAGGGGTGAATGAAAAACTGTTTTTT. It is translated as CASSQASGVNEKLFF. The chain links TRBV4-2 to TRBJ1-4; perhaps TRBD1 as D (6 bases). Germline CDR1 is LGHNA and CDR2 is YNFKEQ. This CDR3 region has 15 residues. V lost 1 base and J 5 bases, leaving 11 bases between the germline ends.

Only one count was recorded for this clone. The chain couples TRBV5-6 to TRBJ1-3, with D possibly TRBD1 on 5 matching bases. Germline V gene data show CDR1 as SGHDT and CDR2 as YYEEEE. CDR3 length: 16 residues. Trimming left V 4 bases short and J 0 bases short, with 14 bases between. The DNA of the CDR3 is TGTGCCAGCAGCCCAAGCAGGGCTCACTCTGGAAACACCATATATTTT. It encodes CASSPSRAHSGNTIYF.

The CDR3 protein is CASSKEMGGGNQPQHF. The CDR3 nucleotides read TGTGCCAGCAGCAAAGAGATGGGAGGGGGCAATCAGCCCCAGCATTTT. V usage is TRBV21-1 and J usage is TRBJ1-5. TRBV21-1 is assigned pseudogene status. This CDR3 is built from 16 residues.